Listed below are T cell receptor beta chains from one sample, sequenced in a study of blood T cells in healthy people across ages. TCRdb reprocessed the 5' RACE reads via MiXCR and lists one record per CDR3 protein. There are around 690,000 distinct CDR3 sequences in the sample; roughly three fifths occur only once, and over 35% lies in the top ten. The sequenced sample consisted of blood. The receptors were sampled from a man aged 55 to 70 in good health. Both conserved end residues are part of each CDR3. D genes are given only for firm matches. Only some rows state a clone size, as once, few, many or a class for expanded clones.

j_call clone_size d_call v_call cdr3_aa cdr3_nt
TRBJ2-5 . TRBD1 TRBV5-1 CASSPRDRGSRRETQYF TGCGCCAGCAGCCCCCGGGACAGGGGCTCCCGGAGGGAGACCCAGTACTTC
TRBJ2-5 few . TRBV6-5 CASSPALVGWVETQYF TGTGCCAGCAGTCCGGCCCTAGTGGGTTGGGTGGAGACCCAGTACTTC
TRBJ1-2 . . TRBV4-1 CASSQEEQTPNYGYTF TGCGCCAGCAGCCAAGAGGAGCAAACACCTAACTATGGCTACACCTTC
TRBJ2-3 . . TRBV9 CASSGGIADTQYF TGTGCCAGCAGCGGGGGAATCGCAGATACGCAGTATTTT
TRBJ2-1 few . TRBV3-1 CASSQDYRDTEQFF TGTGCCAGCAGCCAAGATTATCGGGACACTGAGCAGTTCTTC
TRBJ2-7 . . TRBV6-1 CASSLDHSYEQYF TGTGCCAGCAGCCTCGACCATTCCTACGAGCAGTACTTC
TRBJ1-1 once . TRBV11-1 CASSFNQGRTEAFF TGTGCCAGCAGCTTCAATCAGGGGAGGACTGAAGCTTTCTTT
TRBJ2-3 once TRBD2 TRBV3-1 CASSHTRGVSTDTQYF TGTGCCAGCAGCCATACCCGGGGGGTTAGCACAGATACGCAGTATTTT
TRBJ2-5 . . TRBV11-2 CASSRQTQETQYF TGTGCCAGCAGCCGACAGACCCAAGAGACCCAGTACTTC
TRBJ2-3 . . TRBV5-1 CASSLSDSTDTQYF TGCGCCAGCAGCTTGAGCGACAGCACAGATACGCAGTATTTT
TRBJ2-3 few TRBD2 TRBV10-3 CAISEPSGSGGLSTDTQYF TGTGCCATCAGTGAGCCCTCTGGTAGCGGGGGCCTAAGCACAGATACGCAGTATTTT
TRBJ1-1 . TRBD1 TRBV7-8 CASGDRLNTEAFF TGTGCCAGCGGGGACAGGCTGAACACTGAAGCTTTCTTT
TRBJ2-1 . . TRBV12-3/TRBV12-4 CASSRSARCNEQFF TGTGCCAGCAGTAGGAGCGCCCGATGCAATGAGCAGTTCTTC